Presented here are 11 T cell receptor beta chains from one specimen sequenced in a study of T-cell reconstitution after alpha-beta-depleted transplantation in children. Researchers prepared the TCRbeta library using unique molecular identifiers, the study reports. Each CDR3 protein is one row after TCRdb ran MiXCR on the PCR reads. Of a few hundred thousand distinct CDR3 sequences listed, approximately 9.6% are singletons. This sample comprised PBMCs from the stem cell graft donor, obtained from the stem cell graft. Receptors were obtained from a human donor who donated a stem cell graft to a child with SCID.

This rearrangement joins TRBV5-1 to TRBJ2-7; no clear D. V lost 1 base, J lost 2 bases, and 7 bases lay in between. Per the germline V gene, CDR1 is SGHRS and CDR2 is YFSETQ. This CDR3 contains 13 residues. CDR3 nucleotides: TGCGCCAGCAGCTTGAATCAAGCCTACGAGCAGTACTTC. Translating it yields CASSLNQAYEQYF.

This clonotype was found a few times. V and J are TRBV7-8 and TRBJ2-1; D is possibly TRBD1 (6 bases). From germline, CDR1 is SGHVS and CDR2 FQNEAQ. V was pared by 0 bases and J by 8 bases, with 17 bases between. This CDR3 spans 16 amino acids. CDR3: CASSLASWGQADEQFF. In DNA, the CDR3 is TGTGCCAGCAGCTTAGCGTCGTGGGGGCAGGCGGATGAGCAGTTCTTC.

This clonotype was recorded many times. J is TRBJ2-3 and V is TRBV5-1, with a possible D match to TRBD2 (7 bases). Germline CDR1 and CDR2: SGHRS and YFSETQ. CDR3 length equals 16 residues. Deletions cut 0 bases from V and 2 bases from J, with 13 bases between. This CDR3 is CASSLAFGGHTDTQYF. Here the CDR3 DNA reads TGCGCCAGCAGCTTGGCCTTCGGGGGGCACACAGATACGCAGTATTTT.

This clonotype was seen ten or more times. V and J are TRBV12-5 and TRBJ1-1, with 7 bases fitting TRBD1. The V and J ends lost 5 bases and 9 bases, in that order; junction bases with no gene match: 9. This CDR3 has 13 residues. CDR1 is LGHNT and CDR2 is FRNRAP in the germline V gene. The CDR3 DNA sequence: TGTGCTAGTGGTAACCAAGGGACAGCCAAAGCTTTCTTT. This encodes CASGNQGTAKAFF.

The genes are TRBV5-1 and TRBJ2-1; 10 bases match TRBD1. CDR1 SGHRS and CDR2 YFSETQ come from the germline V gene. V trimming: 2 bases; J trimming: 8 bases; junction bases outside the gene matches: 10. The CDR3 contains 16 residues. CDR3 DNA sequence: TGCGCCAGCAGCTTATACGGGACAGGGGTACTGGATGAGCAGTTCTTC. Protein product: CASSLYGTGVLDEQFF.

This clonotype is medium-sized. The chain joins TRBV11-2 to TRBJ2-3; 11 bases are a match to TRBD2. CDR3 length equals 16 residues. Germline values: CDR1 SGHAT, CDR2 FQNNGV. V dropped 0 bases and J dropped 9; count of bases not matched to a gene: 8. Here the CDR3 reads CASSLDWLAGGRTQYF. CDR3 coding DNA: TGTGCCAGCAGCTTAGATTGGCTAGCGGGGGGTCGGACGCAGTATTTT.

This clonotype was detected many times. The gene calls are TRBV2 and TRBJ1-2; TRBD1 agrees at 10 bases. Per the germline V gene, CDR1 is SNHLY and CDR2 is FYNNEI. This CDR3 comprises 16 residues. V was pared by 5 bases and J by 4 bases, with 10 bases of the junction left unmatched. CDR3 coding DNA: TGTGCCAGCAGTCCCGGGACAGGGGTCCGGGGCTATGGCTACACCTTC. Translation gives CASSPGTGVRGYGYTF. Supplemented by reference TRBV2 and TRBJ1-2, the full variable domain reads EPEVTQTPSHQVTQMGQEVILRCVPISNHLYFYWYRQILGQKVEFLVSFYNNEISEKSEIFDDQFSVERPDGSNFTLKIRSTKLEDSAMYFCASSPGTGVRGYGYTFGSGTRLTVV.

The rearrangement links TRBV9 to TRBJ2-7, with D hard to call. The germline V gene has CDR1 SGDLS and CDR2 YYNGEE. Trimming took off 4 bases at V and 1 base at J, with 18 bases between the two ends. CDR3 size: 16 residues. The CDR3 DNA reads TGTGCCAGCAGCAAAACACAGAACCTCTATTCCTACGAGCAGTACTTC. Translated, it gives CASSKTQNLYSYEQYF.

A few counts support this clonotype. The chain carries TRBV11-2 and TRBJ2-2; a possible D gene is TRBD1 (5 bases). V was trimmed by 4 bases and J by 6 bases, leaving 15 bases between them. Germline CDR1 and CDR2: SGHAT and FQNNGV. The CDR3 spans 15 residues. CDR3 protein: CASSSQSGWAGELFF. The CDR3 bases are TGTGCCAGCAGCTCACAATCAGGGTGGGCCGGGGAGCTGTTTTTT. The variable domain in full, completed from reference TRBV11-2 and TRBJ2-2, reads EAGVAQSPRYKIIEKRQSVAFWCNPISGHATLYWYQQILGQGPKLLIQFQNNGVVDDSQLPKDRFSAERLKGVDSTLKIQPAKLEDSAVYLCASSSQSGWAGELFFGEGSRLTVL.

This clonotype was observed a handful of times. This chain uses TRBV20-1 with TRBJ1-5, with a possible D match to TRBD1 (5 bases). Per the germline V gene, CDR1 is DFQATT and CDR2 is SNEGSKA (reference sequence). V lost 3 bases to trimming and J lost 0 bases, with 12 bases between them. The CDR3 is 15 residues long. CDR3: CSARGGRNSNQPQHF. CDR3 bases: TGCAGTGCTAGGGGGGGACGGAATAGCAATCAGCCCCAGCATTTT.

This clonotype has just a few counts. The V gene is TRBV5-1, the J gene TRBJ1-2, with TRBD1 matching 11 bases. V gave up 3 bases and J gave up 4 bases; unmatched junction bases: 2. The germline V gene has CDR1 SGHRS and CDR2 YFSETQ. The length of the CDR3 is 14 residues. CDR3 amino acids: CASSSGQGAYGYTF. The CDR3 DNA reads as TGCGCCAGCAGCTCTGGACAGGGGGCCTATGGCTACACCTTC.